This entry lists 2 T cell receptor beta chains sequenced from one sample in a study of neurological immune-mediated disorders (dated by TCRdb to the late 2010s). Library generation was performed with 5' RACE. Sequencing instrument: Illumina HiSeq 2500. Using fastp at Q25 and MiXCR, TCRdb reprocessed the public reads and kept productive beta chains. CDR3 protein duplicates are merged, each entry listing the most common genes and DNA. The sample table holds tens of thousands of distinct CDR3 sequences, of which over 4.5% were seen once. Less than 1.5% of the sample is taken by the ten largest. Sample: CD4+ T cells from blood. The receptors shown here come from a young woman with multiple sclerosis.

This clonotype was counted ten times or more. The V and J genes are TRBV12-3 or TRBV12-4 and TRBJ2-2; D remains ambiguous. V lost 7 bases and J 2 bases, leaving 14 bases between the germline ends. The CDR3 has 15 amino acids. CDR3 region: CASTRRADNTGELFF. The DNA of the CDR3 is TGTGCCAGCACCCGACGGGCGGACAACACCGGGGAGCTGTTTTTT.

This sequence joins TRBV27 and TRBJ1-4, with TRBD1 matching 7 bases. The germline CDR1 and CDR2 sequences are MNHEY and SMNVEV (reference sequence). The trim removed 5 bases at V and 0 bases at J, leaving 12 bases unmatched. This CDR3 spans 18 amino acids. DNA for the CDR3: TGTGCCAGCAGTCCGCGACAGGGAGGAGCGGCAACTAATGAAAAACTGTTTTTT. It specifies CASSPRQGGAATNEKLFF.